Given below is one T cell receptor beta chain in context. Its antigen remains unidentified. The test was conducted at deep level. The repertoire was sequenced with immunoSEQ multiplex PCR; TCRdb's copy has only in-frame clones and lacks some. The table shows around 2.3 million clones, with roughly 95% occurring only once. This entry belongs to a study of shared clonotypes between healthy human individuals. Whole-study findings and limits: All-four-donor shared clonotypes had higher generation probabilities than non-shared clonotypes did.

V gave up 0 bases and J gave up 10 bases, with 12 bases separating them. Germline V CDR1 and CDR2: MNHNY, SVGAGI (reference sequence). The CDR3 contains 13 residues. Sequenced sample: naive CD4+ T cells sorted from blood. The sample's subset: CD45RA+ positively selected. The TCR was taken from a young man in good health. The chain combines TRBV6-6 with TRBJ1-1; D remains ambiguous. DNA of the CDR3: TGTGCCAGCAGTTACTCGACCCAGGATCGAGCTTTCTTT. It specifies CASSYSTQDRAFF.